This T cell receptor beta chain stems from a study of T cell responses to AZD1222 COVID-19 vaccine. Study overall: Pooling of second doses given at about 4 or about 12 weeks was done. General study results and limits: The sample set comprised mostly white British donors with more females, and clonal diversity was possibly underestimated.

CDR1 and CDR2 from the germline V gene are MNHNS and SASEGT. Trimming removed 3 bases from V and 2 bases from J, with 14 bases in between. CDR3 length equals 15 residues. Points on this clone: As yet, its antigen is unknown.

Produced via immunoSEQ multiplex PCR; TCRdb's table is partial and in-frame only. Altogether about 100,000 clones are present, roughly nine tenths being singletons, with the ten largest covering 1% to 1.5%. This clonotype was obtained from an adult in good health. V gene TRBV6-1 combines with J gene TRBJ2-7, with D perhaps TRBD1 (6 bases). The sequenced sample was peripheral blood, obtained on day 0 of AZD1222 vaccination. This CDR3 reads CASSDYRTDPYEQYF. The CDR3 DNA is TGTGCCAGCAGTGATTATCGGACAGATCCCTACGAGCAGTACTTC.